This T cell receptor beta chain is from a study of blood T cell repertoires in COVID-19. Turning to the study itself: Samples representing acute and convalescent COVID-19 were sourced from the United States, Italy and Spain. T cells, B-cell-depleted T cells, or PBMCs supplied cDNA or gDNA.

Germline V gene lookup returns CDR1 SGHTS and CDR2 YDEGEE. V was trimmed by 3 bases and J by 8 bases, leaving 6 bases between them. This CDR3 spans 11 amino acids. The method was immunoSEQ multiplex PCR; TCRdb's version includes in-frame clones alone and lacks a portion of them. Of approximately 300,000 clones in the sample, 90% are singletons; the top ten hold around 4.2%. V gene TRBV5-8 combines with J gene TRBJ1-5; D gene uncertain. The TCR comes from a woman in her twenties or thirties who had been exposed to COVID-19. The sequencing sample was made of PBMCs or T cells enriched from blood (not recorded which). The CDR3 sequence: CASSYLEPQHF. DNA of the CDR3: TGTGCCAGCAGCTATTTAGAGCCCCAGCATTTT.